This is a list of T cell receptor beta chains from one sample in a study. TCRdb fed the RT-PCR reads into MiXCR, producing one record per CDR3 protein. The sample lists hundreds of thousands of distinct CDR3 sequences; around 14% were seen once. Sequencing input: memory CD4+ T cells from blood. These receptors all come from a female donor in good health, serving as a healthy control. Each CDR3 is given with its conserved first and last residue. D genes are given only for firm matches. The size field is filled for only some rows; it gives once, few, many or a size class.

CDR3 DNA | CDR3 protein | V gene | D gene | J gene | clone size
TGTGCCAGCAGCTTAGCGCGGGGGTACTACAATGAGCAGTTCTTC | CASSLARGYYNEQFF | TRBV7-2 | TRBD2 | TRBJ2-1 | -
TGCGCCAGCAGATCCACATGGGGTTTTGGCACAGATACGCAGTATTTT | CASRSTWGFGTDTQYF | TRBV5-1 | - | TRBJ2-3 | -
TGTGCCAGCAGCCGCCTGGGGGCCTACAATGAGCAGTTCTTC | CASSRLGAYNEQFF | TRBV11-2 | - | TRBJ2-1 | few
TGTGCCAGCAGCTTAGCGATCGGGGGATCTATCTACGAGCAGTACTTC | CASSLAIGGSIYEQYF | TRBV7-2 | - | TRBJ2-7 | few
TGCAGTGCTAGAGCCATGGACAGGGGGCGGGAGACCCAGTACTTC | CSARAMDRGRETQYF | TRBV20-1 | TRBD1 | TRBJ2-5 | -
TGTGCCAGCAGCCCCCGCCCCCAACGAGGAGAGCAGTTCTTC | CASSPRPQRGEQFF | TRBV7-2 | - | TRBJ2-1 | few
TGTGCCAGCAGCTTACTGGCGGGGGAGCTGTTTTTT | CASSLLAGELFF | TRBV7-3 | - | TRBJ2-2 | many
TGTGCCAGCAGCTTAGTTAGCGGGATCACGAGCGAGACCCAGTACTTC | CASSLVSGITSETQYF | TRBV7-2 | TRBD2 | TRBJ2-5 | few
TGTGCCAGCAGTTACTCGTTCGCACTAGCGGGAGATGAGCAGTTCTTC | CASSYSFALAGDEQFF | TRBV6-5 | TRBD2 | TRBJ2-1 | -
TGTGCCACCAGCAAGCCAGACAGGGGGTGGAGCACAGATACGCAGTATTTT | CATSKPDRGWSTDTQYF | TRBV15 | TRBD1 | TRBJ2-3 | many
TGTGCCAGCAGCATCCCAAACAGGGGGCACGAGCAGTACTTC | CASSIPNRGHEQYF | TRBV28 | TRBD1 | TRBJ2-7 | many
TGTGCCAGCAGCTTAACTCTCGGGGCCGGGACAGATACGCAGTATTTT | CASSLTLGAGTDTQYF | TRBV11-2 | - | TRBJ2-3 | -
TGTGCCAGCAGCTTGGAAGAGGGGCCGAGGAATGGCTACACCTTC | CASSLEEGPRNGYTF | TRBV5-6 | - | TRBJ1-2 | -
TGTGCCAGCAGCTCCCGGAATTTAAAACCCTATGGCTACACCTTC | CASSSRNLKPYGYTF | TRBV7-2 | - | TRBJ1-2 | -
TGTGCCAGCAGGGTATTCGGGGACAGCTACGGAGCTTTCTTT | CASRVFGDSYGAFF | TRBV6-1 | TRBD1 | TRBJ1-1 | -
TGTGCCTGGAGTAGGACCTACGAGCAGTACTTC | CAWSRTYEQYF | TRBV30 | - | TRBJ2-7 | many
TGTGCCAGCAGCTCGCGGGAGCAGTACTTC | CASSSREQYF | TRBV21-1 | - | TRBJ2-7 | -
TGTGCCACCAGTGGCGACTCGAGGAATGAGCAGTTCTTC | CATSGDSRNEQFF | TRBV24-1 | - | TRBJ2-1 | -
TGTGCCAGCAGCGAACAGGATGGGTCCTACAATGAGCAGTTCTTC | CASSEQDGSYNEQFF | TRBV5-1 | - | TRBJ2-1 | -
TGCAGTGCTAGAGATGGGGGGGGCACATACGAGCAGTACTTC | CSARDGGGTYEQYF | TRBV20-1 | - | TRBJ2-7 | -
TGTGCCAGCAGCTTCCCCGGACAAGTCTACGAGCAGTACTTC | CASSFPGQVYEQYF | TRBV7-2 | - | TRBJ2-7 | few
TGCGCCAGCAGCTTGGGACTAGCGGGAGGGGGGGTCAATGAGCAGTTCTTC | CASSLGLAGGGVNEQFF | TRBV5-1 | TRBD2 | TRBJ2-1 | few
TGCAGTGCTAGAGAAAACAGGGATTCTACTGAAGCTTTCTTT | CSARENRDSTEAFF | TRBV20-1 | - | TRBJ1-1 | many
TGTGCCAGCAGTCGGTACAGGGAGGGGGCCCCCACTGAAGCTTTCTTT | CASSRYREGAPTEAFF | TRBV6-6 | TRBD1 | TRBJ1-1 | many
TGTGCCAGCTCACCAACCCAGACTACCTACGAGCAGTACTTC | CASSPTQTTYEQYF | TRBV18 | - | TRBJ2-7 | -
TGTGCCAGCAGTCCCGAGGACAGGGAGGATCAGCCCCAGCATTTT | CASSPEDREDQPQHF | TRBV27 | TRBD1 | TRBJ1-5 | -
TGCAGTGCTAGCCCGACAGGGGGTGGCACTGAAGCTTTCTTT | CSASPTGGGTEAFF | TRBV20-1 | TRBD1 | TRBJ1-1 | many
TGTGCCAGCAGCCTGGGACTAGCGGGAGTGGTGAATGAGCAGTTCTTC | CASSLGLAGVVNEQFF | TRBV7-6 | TRBD2 | TRBJ2-1 | few